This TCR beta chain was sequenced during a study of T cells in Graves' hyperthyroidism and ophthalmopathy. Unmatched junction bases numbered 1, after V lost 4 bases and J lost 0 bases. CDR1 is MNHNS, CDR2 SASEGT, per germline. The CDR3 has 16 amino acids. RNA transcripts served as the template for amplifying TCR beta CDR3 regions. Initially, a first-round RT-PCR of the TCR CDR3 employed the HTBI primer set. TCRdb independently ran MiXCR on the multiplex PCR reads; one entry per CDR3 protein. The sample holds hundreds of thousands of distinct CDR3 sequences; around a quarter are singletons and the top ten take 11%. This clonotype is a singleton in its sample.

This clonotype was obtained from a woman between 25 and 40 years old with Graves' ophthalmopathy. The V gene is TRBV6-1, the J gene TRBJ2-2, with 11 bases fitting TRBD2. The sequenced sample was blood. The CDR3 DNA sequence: TGTGCCAGCAGTGCGGGACTAGCGGCGAACACCGGGGAGCTGTTTTTT. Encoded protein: CASSAGLAANTGELFF.